This T cell receptor beta chain stems from a study of shared clonotypes between healthy human individuals. As defined, naive CD8 cells were CD45RO-negative and positively selected for CCR7, with terminally differentiated effector memory CD45RA+ cells excluded. Worth noting for this clone: Its antigen is unidentified.

Sorted-subset replicate PCRs used about 0.2 ug DNA, 30,000 or so T cell genomes. Only in-frame clones appear in the TCRdb table, and some are missing; sequencing was by immunoSEQ multiplex PCR. The repertoire consists of around 2,000,000 clones, with 90% to 95% occurring once and the leading ten covering under 2%. Whole-study results and caveats: Non-shared clonotypes had lower generation probabilities than those shared by all four donors.

The CDR3 is made up of 15 amino acids. Looked up from germline, CDR1 is MNHNS and CDR2 is SASEGT. The junction had 11 bases not matched to a gene; V was cut back by 4 bases and J by 9 bases. The sequenced sample consisted of naive CD8+ T cells from PBMCs. The rearrangement joins TRBV6-1 to TRBJ1-5; 8 positions match TRBD1. The receptor was derived from a man aged 18-30 years in good health. Some clones in this sample may be carry-over from other donors' samples. The CDR3 region has the DNA TGTGCCAGCAGTGTACGGACAGGGATGGTTTGGCCCCAGCATTTT. It encodes CASSVRTGMVWPQHF.